Each of the 18 T cell receptor beta chains below was sequenced from the same sample in a study of cytomegalovirus exposure and HLA in healthy donors. Sequencing used immunoSEQ multiplex PCR; TCRdb keeps in-frame clones, though not all of them. The sample holds a few hundred thousand clones; around 88% are singletons and the top ten take approximately 2.9%. Specimen: PBMCs. The receptors derive from a woman between 18 and 29 years old in good health and CMV-seronegative.

J is TRBJ2-7 and V is TRBV9; D might be TRBD1 (5 bases). Trimming cost V 3 bases and J 0 bases, with 7 bases left between them. Germline loops: CDR1 SGDLS, CDR2 YYNGEE. This CDR3 region has 13 residues. CDR3 residues: CASSGDSSYEQYF. The CDR3 DNA follows: TGTGCCAGCAGCGGAGACAGCTCCTACGAGCAGTACTTC. Filled out from reference TRBV9 and TRBJ2-7, the complete variable domain reads DSGVTQTPKHLITATGQRVTLRCSPRSGDLSVYWYQQSLDQGLQFLIQYYNGEERAKGNILERFSAQQFPDLHSELNLSSLELGDSALYFCASSGDSSYEQYFGPGTRLTVT.

This clone was seen a single time. This chain uses TRBV9 with TRBJ2-1; D perhaps matches TRBD1 (5 bases). With 4 bases removed from V and 7 bases from J, the gap between germline ends came to 15 bases. The germline gives CDR1 SGDLS, CDR2 YYNGEE. This CDR3 spans 14 amino acids. The CDR3 region has the DNA TGTGCCAGCAGCCCCAGGGAAGCGTTGAATGAGCAGTTCTTC. Residues: CASSPREALNEQFF.

The chain recombines TRBV5-1 with TRBJ1-1; D may be TRBD1 (6 bases). Germline CDR1 is SGHRS and CDR2 is YFSETQ. Between the trimmed V and J ends, which lost 3 bases and 5 bases, there was a span of 11 bases. This CDR3 has 13 residues. The CDR3 region is CASSSGQRTEAFF. The CDR3 DNA follows: TGCGCCAGCAGCTCCGGACAGCGGACTGAAGCTTTCTTT.

This clone appeared once. This chain uses TRBV19 with TRBJ1-1, with D perhaps TRBD1 (6 bases). This CDR3 has 17 residues. Trimming removed 6 bases from V and 6 bases from J, with 26 bases in between. CDR1 and CDR2 from the germline V gene are LNHDA and SQIVND (reference sequence). The CDR3 loop reads CASSPTSQQGAGAEAFF. The CDR3, as DNA: TGTGCCAGTAGCCCTACCTCCCAACAGGGCGCCGGGGCTGAAGCTTTCTTT.

This chain links TRBV13 with TRBJ2-7; 7 bases match TRBD2. V lost 2 bases to trimming and J lost 2 bases; unmatched junction nucleotides: 6. CDR3 length: 15 residues. Germline V gene lookup returns CDR1 PRHDT and CDR2 FYEKMQ (reference sequence). The CDR3 protein is CASSLKWRGTYEQYF. The CDR3 DNA sequence: TGTGCCAGCAGCTTAAAGTGGCGGGGGACCTACGAGCAGTACTTC.

This clone was observed once. This sequence joins TRBV7-2 and TRBJ1-3; D is undetermined. The CDR3 length is 16 residues. The germline CDR1 and CDR2 sequences are SGHTA and FQGNSA. V lost 8 bases to trimming and J lost 0 bases, with 17 bases between them. In nucleotides, the CDR3 is TGTGCCAGCCACTTCCCGGGGTTAGGCTCTGGAAACACCATATATTTT. Protein sequence: CASHFPGLGSGNTIYF.

V usage is TRBV11-2 and J usage is TRBJ2-3; TRBD1 agrees at 7 bases. CDR1 and CDR2 from the germline V gene are SGHAT and FQNNGV. With 2 bases clipped from V and 1 base from J, the junction kept 0 bases outside the gene matches. The length of the CDR3 is 14 residues. The CDR3 here is CASSLRGRTDTQYF. DNA for the CDR3: TGTGCCAGCAGCTTAAGGGGGCGCACAGATACGCAGTATTTT.

V usage is TRBV27 and J usage is TRBJ1-5; D gene uncertain. V lost 6 bases and J lost 0, with 18 bases in between. CDR1 and CDR2 from the germline V gene are MNHEY and SMNVEV (reference sequence). The length of the CDR3 is 17 residues. The CDR3 spells CASSPGEGTYSNQPQHF. CDR3 DNA: TGTGCCAGCAGCCCCGGGGAGGGAACATATAGCAATCAGCCCCAGCATTTT.

The chain joins TRBV4-2 to TRBJ1-4; D is unclear. Trimming took 0 bases from V and 8 from J, leaving 19 bases between them. This CDR3 region has 17 residues. Germline CDR1 is LGHNA and CDR2 is YNFKEQ. CDR3: CASSQELAGPLGEKLFF. The CDR3 DNA sequence: TGTGCCAGCAGCCAAGAACTGGCGGGCCCCCTGGGAGAAAAACTGTTTTTT.

This clone occurred a few times. The genes are TRBV5-6 and TRBJ2-7; the match to TRBD2 covers 13 bases. Per the germline V gene, CDR1 is SGHDT and CDR2 is YYEEEE. After removal of 3 bases from V and 5 bases from J, the junction contained 2 bases not matched to a gene. There are 14 residues in the CDR3. As DNA, the CDR3 is TGTGCCAGCAGCTCCGGACTAGCGGGAGACGAGCAGTACTTC. It translates to CASSSGLAGDEQYF.

The chain combines TRBV6-6 with TRBJ2-7; 14 bases line up with TRBD2. Germline-derived CDR1 and CDR2 are MNHNY and SVGAGI (reference sequence). J lost 6 bases, V lost 2 bases, and 3 bases had no gene match. The CDR3 contains 15 residues. The CDR3 here is CASSYGLAGGGEQYF. As DNA, the CDR3 is TGTGCCAGCAGTTACGGACTAGCGGGAGGTGGCGAGCAGTACTTC.

The chain is built from TRBV4-3 and TRBJ2-7; 7 positions match TRBD2. Unmatched junction bases numbered 9, after V lost 1 base and J lost 0 bases. This CDR3 spans 17 amino acids. Germline CDR1 LGHNA, CDR2 YSLEER. Here the CDR3 reads CASSQGIFERGSYEQYF. Here the CDR3 DNA reads TGCGCCAGCAGCCAAGGTATTTTCGAGCGGGGCTCCTACGAGCAGTACTTC.

The V call is TRBV5-5, the J call TRBJ1-2; 9 nucleotides line up with TRBD1. J gave up 4 bases and V 4 bases, and 5 bases lay outside the gene matches. The CDR3 is made up of 14 amino acids. The germline CDR1 and CDR2 sequences are SGHKS and YYEKEE (reference sequence). The CDR3 region has the DNA TGTGCCAGCAGCGGGGGGGACAGGGCCTATGGCTACACCTTC. As protein: CASSGGDRAYGYTF. The whole variable domain, filled in from reference TRBV5-5 and TRBJ1-2, reads DAGVTQSPTHLIKTRGQQVTLRCSPISGHKSVSWYQQVLGQGPQFIFQYYEKEERGRGNFPDRFSARQFPNYSSELNVNALLLGDSALYLCASSGGDRAYGYTFGSGTRLTVV.

The chain uses TRBV10-3 and TRBJ1-4, with TRBD1 matching over 7 bases. This CDR3 is built from 14 residues. J gave up 5 bases and V 4 bases, and 4 bases lay outside the gene matches. Germline V gene lookup returns CDR1 ENHRY and CDR2 SYGVKD. The CDR3 loop reads CAISGGGLNEKLFF. CDR3 nucleotides: TGTGCCATCAGTGGAGGGGGCCTAAATGAAAAACTGTTTTTT.

The gene calls are TRBV7-2 and TRBJ1-2, with unresolved D. V lost 2 bases and J 4 bases, leaving 8 bases between the germline ends. CDR1 SGHTA and CDR2 FQGNSA come from the germline V gene. The CDR3 has 13 amino acids. CDR3 sequence reads: CASSLFSFYGYTF. DNA of the CDR3: TGTGCCAGCAGCTTATTTTCATTCTATGGCTACACCTTC. The full variable domain, with the rest looked up from reference TRBV7-2 and TRBJ1-2, is GAGVSQSPSNKVTEKGKDVELRCDPISGHTALYWYRQSLGQGLEFLIYFQGNSAPDKSGLPSDRFSAERTGGSVSTLTIQRTQQEDSAVYLCASSLFSFYGYTFGSGTRLTVV.

The chain has TRBV4-2 and TRBJ1-4; 7 nucleotides align to TRBD1. Germline CDR1 reads LGHNA; CDR2 reads YNFKEQ. The CDR3 sequence is 16 residues long. J lost 7 bases, V lost 0 bases, and 8 bases had no gene match. For the CDR3, the DNA is TGTGCCAGCAGCCAAGACCAAGCAGGGGGGAGTGAAAAACTGTTTTTT. This translates into CASSQDQAGGSEKLFF.

The chain is built from TRBV7-9 and TRBJ1-1; 8 nucleotides align to TRBD1. CDR1 is SEHNR and CDR2 is FQNEAQ in the germline V gene (reference sequence). The V and J ends lost 0 bases and 1 base, in that order; junction bases with no gene match: 1. This CDR3 has 15 amino acids. The CDR3 loop reads CASSLAGTGNTEAFF. The CDR3 DNA sequence: TGTGCCAGCAGCTTAGCCGGGACAGGGAACACTGAAGCTTTCTTT.

CDR3 bases: TGTGCCAGCGGGGGACAGAACCAAGAGACCCAGTACTTC. The encoded protein is CASGGQNQETQYF. V and J are TRBV28 and TRBJ2-5, with 7 bases aligning to TRBD1. This CDR3 has 13 residues. V shed 8 bases, J shed 0 bases, and the junction held 3 bases outside the gene matches. The germline CDR1 and CDR2 sequences are MDHEN and SYDVKM.